This is a list of T cell receptor beta chains from one sample in a study of shared clonotypes between healthy human individuals. Here immunoSEQ multiplex PCR was the method, and the copy in TCRdb shows in-frame clones only, minus some. The sample has approximately 1,500,000 clones; roughly 96% are singletons. The sequencing sample was made of naive CD4+ T cells sorted from blood. The receptors were sampled from a man aged 25 to 45 in good health. Both conserved end residues are part of each CDR3. D genes are given only for firm matches. Where a row states a size, it is once, few, many or the class of an expanded clone; other rows omit it.

cdr3_length	v_call	j_call	clone_size	d_call	cdr3_aa	cdr3_nt
15	TRBV5-4	TRBJ2-1	once	TRBD2	CASSFSGTTHNEQFF	TGTGCCAGCAGCTTCTCCGGGACTACTCACAATGAGCAGTTCTTC
18	TRBV7-2	TRBJ2-7	-	TRBD2	CASSYGTSGRAPNGEQYF	TGTGCCAGCAGCTACGGGACTAGCGGGAGGGCCCCCAACGGCGAGCAGTACTTC
13	TRBV28	TRBJ1-4	-	-	CASRSRVNEKLFF	TGTGCCAGCAGATCCAGGGTTAATGAAAAACTGTTTTTT
18	TRBV7-3	TRBJ1-1	-	TRBD1	CASSPRIFSGTENTEAFF	TGTGCCAGCAGCCCCCGAATTTTTTCCGGGACAGAGAACACTGAAGCTTTCTTT
14	TRBV7-6	TRBJ2-7	-	-	CASSLREDSYEQYF	TGTGCCAGCAGCTTAAGGGAGGACTCCTACGAGCAGTACTTC
14	TRBV7-6	TRBJ2-2	once	-	CASSLADGPGELFF	TGTGCCAGCAGCTTAGCCGACGGACCCGGGGAGCTGTTTTTT
16	TRBV19	TRBJ1-5	once	-	CASTAAHTQPNQPQHF	TGTGCCAGTACCGCAGCGCATACCCAGCCCAATCAGCCCCAGCATTTT
15	TRBV7-9	TRBJ2-3	-	TRBD2	CASSSRGGASDTQYF	TGTGCCAGCAGCTCCCGGGGGGGCGCGTCAGATACGCAGTATTTT
16	TRBV7-9	TRBJ1-2	-	-	CASSLDWGRLDKGYTF	TGTGCCAGCAGCTTAGATTGGGGTCGGCTGGATAAGGGCTACACCTTC
19	TRBV9	TRBJ2-3	-	TRBD2	CASSAGTSGSLTSTDTQYF	TGTGCCAGCAGCGCCGGGACTAGCGGATCGTTAACTAGCACAGATACGCAGTATTTT
12	TRBV10-3	TRBJ2-7	-	-	CAISERAAEQYF	TGTGCCATCAGTGAAAGGGCCGCCGAGCAGTACTTC
16	TRBV5-4	TRBJ1-1	-	-	CASSSGSPEMNTEAFF	TGTGCCAGCAGCTCTGGTTCACCTGAGATGAACACTGAAGCTTTCTTT
15	TRBV4-3	TRBJ2-2	-	-	CASSPYVLETGELFF	TGCGCCAGCAGCCCCTATGTTTTGGAGACCGGGGAGCTGTTTTTT
17	TRBV14	TRBJ2-1	-	-	CASSLFASLGSYNEQFF	TGTGCCAGCAGCCTGTTCGCATCCTTGGGCTCCTACAATGAGCAGTTCTTC
14	TRBV7-9	TRBJ1-1	-	-	CASTLGTGDTEAFF	TGTGCCAGCACCTTAGGGACGGGGGACACTGAAGCTTTCTTT
14	TRBV5-8	TRBJ1-2	-	-	CASSRRGANYGYTF	TGTGCCAGCAGCCGCCGGGGAGCTAACTATGGCTACACCTTC
14	TRBV7-9	TRBJ2-5	-	-	CASRSSYREETQYF	TGTGCCAGCAGATCCTCTTACAGGGAAGAGACCCAGTACTTC
14	TRBV9	TRBJ2-5	-	-	CASSEGNPGETQYF	TGTGCCAGCAGCGAGGGGAACCCCGGGGAGACCCAGTACTTC
11	TRBV19	TRBJ1-1	-	-	CASDANTEAFF	TGTGCCAGTGACGCGAACACTGAAGCTTTCTTT
18	TRBV14	TRBJ2-1	-	-	CASSQGPLQGGVGNEQFF	TGTGCCAGCAGCCAAGGGCCGCTTCAGGGGGGGGTCGGCAATGAGCAGTTCTTC
14	TRBV7-8	TRBJ1-2	-	-	CASSLSQGGSGYTF	TGTGCCAGCAGCTTATCCCAAGGCGGCAGCGGCTACACCTTC
13	TRBV4-1	TRBJ2-7	-	-	CASSQEIPYEQYF	TGCGCCAGCAGCCAAGAGATCCCCTACGAGCAGTACTTC
12	TRBV18	TRBJ2-5	-	-	CASSLYQETQYF	TGTGCCAGCTCGCTGTACCAAGAGACCCAGTACTTC
15	TRBV5-1	TRBJ2-1	-	TRBD1	CASSTEGQGYNEQFF	TGCGCCAGCAGCACAGAGGGACAGGGTTACAATGAGCAGTTCTTC
15	TRBV5-1	TRBJ1-3	-	-	CASSLEGVDGNTIYF	TGCGCCAGCAGCTTGGAGGGAGTGGATGGAAACACCATATATTTT
14	TRBV18	TRBJ1-1	-	-	CASSPTHVNTEAFF	TGTGCCAGCTCACCAACTCACGTAAACACTGAAGCTTTCTTT
14	TRBV9	TRBJ2-3	-	-	CASSPRPGADTQYF	TGTGCCAGCAGCCCCCGACCGGGGGCAGATACGCAGTATTTT
15	TRBV18	TRBJ2-3	-	TRBD1	CASSPITGGTDTQYF	TGTGCCAGCTCACCAATTACAGGGGGCACAGATACGCAGTATTTT
15	TRBV11-3	TRBJ2-7	-	TRBD1	CASSHRQGVTYEQYF	TGTGCCAGCAGTCACCGACAGGGAGTTACCTACGAGCAGTACTTC
14	TRBV28	TRBJ1-3	-	-	CASNRQFSGNTIYF	TGTGCCAGCAACAGGCAGTTCTCTGGAAACACCATATATTTT
11	TRBV6-5	TRBJ2-5	-	-	CASAIRETQYF	TGTGCCAGCGCCATCAGGGAGACCCAGTACTTC
14	TRBV6-1	TRBJ2-7	-	TRBD1	CASSEGTGGLEQYF	TGTGCCAGCAGTGAAGGGACAGGGGGCCTCGAGCAGTACTTC
16	TRBV19	TRBJ2-2	-	TRBD2	CASTIRPAGGSGELFF	TGTGCCAGTACCATAAGGCCAGCGGGAGGGTCCGGGGAGCTGTTTTTT
17	TRBV28	TRBJ2-3	-	TRBD2	CASSAFSGKGGTDTQYF	TGTGCCAGCAGTGCGTTTAGCGGGAAAGGGGGCACAGATACGCAGTATTTT
13	TRBV30	TRBJ2-7	-	-	CAWSPGGSGEQYF	TGTGCCTGGAGTCCGGGGGGCTCGGGCGAGCAGTACTTC
16	TRBV5-5	TRBJ2-1	once	-	CASSLLVVEAYNEQFF	TGTGCCAGCAGCTTGTTAGTTGTAGAGGCTTACAATGAGCAGTTCTTC
18	TRBV7-7	TRBJ2-4	-	-	CASSPVAGEGHRGNIQYF	TGTGCTAGCAGCCCAGTCGCGGGAGAGGGACACCGCGGAAACATTCAGTACTTC
14	TRBV7-9	TRBJ2-7	-	TRBD2	CASNLAGVGNEQYF	TGTGCCAGCAATCTAGCGGGAGTCGGGAACGAGCAGTACTTC
15	TRBV7-6	TRBJ2-7	-	-	CASSPTGLGWYEQYF	TGTGCCAGCAGCCCGACTGGGCTAGGATGGTACGAGCAGTACTTC
13	TRBV9	TRBJ2-7	-	-	CASSVVGGLEQYF	TGTGCCAGCAGCGTAGTCGGGGGCCTCGAGCAGTACTTC
18	TRBV10-1	TRBJ2-5	-	TRBD2	CASSDTPSGIHDQETQYF	TGCGCCAGCAGTGATACCCCTAGCGGGATCCATGACCAAGAGACCCAGTACTTC
15	TRBV7-2	TRBJ2-2	-	TRBD2	CASSFTSENTGELFF	TGTGCCAGCAGCTTCACTAGCGAGAACACCGGGGAGCTGTTTTTT
14	TRBV29-1	TRBJ2-5	-	TRBD2	CSAGTSGSVGTQYF	TGCAGCGCCGGGACTAGCGGGAGCGTTGGGACCCAGTACTTC
12	TRBV6-1	TRBJ1-2	-	-	CASSAGSYGYTF	TGTGCCAGCAGTGCTGGAAGCTATGGCTACACCTTC
14	TRBV6-1	TRBJ1-5	-	-	CASSVKGGRAAQHF	TGTGCCAGCAGTGTTAAGGGGGGCCGGGCAGCCCAGCATTTT
11	TRBV11-2	TRBJ2-5	-	-	CASSRGGDQYF	TGTGCCAGCAGCCGAGGGGGGGACCAGTACTTC
16	TRBV5-8	TRBJ2-5	-	-	CASSLGAALGQETQYF	TGTGCCAGCAGCTTGGGGGCTGCCTTGGGGCAAGAGACCCAGTACTTC
19	TRBV5-1	TRBJ2-1	-	TRBD2	CASSFVIAGGGNTYNEQFF	TGCGCCAGCAGCTTTGTTATAGCGGGAGGGGGAAATACCTACAATGAGCAGTTCTTC